This T cell receptor (beta chain) was sequenced during a study of metastatic and nonmetastatic thyroid tumors. The overall study: Malignant thyroid and benign thyroid patients provided blood and tumor or nodule tissue whose repertoires were compared.

TCRdb re-called the PCR reads with MiXCR. The sample includes about 24,000 clones, 15% to 20% seen only once; the top ten take about 2.9%. Patients had received no treatment of any kind before thyroid surgery. V was shortened by 0 bases and J by 13 bases, with 11 bases between the two germline ends. Germline V gene sequence: CDR1 SGHNT, CDR2 YYREEE (reference sequence). The CDR3 is 12 amino acids. This clone was counted at least ten times. V and J are TRBV5-4 and TRBJ2-1; D gene unclear. The source of this sequence is a male donor with papillary thyroid cancer or a benign thyroid nodule (not recorded which). Some clones in this sample may be carry-over from other donors' samples. Sample: adjacent normal tissue. The CDR3 spells CASSLEPAGQFF. DNA for the CDR3: TGTGCCAGCAGCTTGGAACCCGCAGGCCAGTTCTTC.